This is a list of T cell receptor beta chains from one sample in a study of beta chain features in type 1 diabetes. Some clones are missing from TCRdb's copy, which holds only in-frame ones; the method was immunoSEQ multiplex PCR. The sample contains about 260,000 clones, 68% of which appear only once. The sequenced sample consisted of naive CD4+ T cells from blood. The receptors were gathered from a man in his thirties or forties in good health. Both conserved end residues are part of each CDR3. Each record gives: V gene, J gene, D gene, CDR3 length, CDR3 protein. The D gene is left open where the match is weak.

TRBV7-9	TRBJ2-5	-	11	CASSPGETQYF
TRBV5-4	TRBJ2-3	TRBD1	16	CASSFLQGTITDTQYF
TRBV5-6	TRBJ2-4	TRBD2	14	CASSSGLPGNIQYF
TRBV29-1	TRBJ1-2	-	12	CSVARALGGYTF
TRBV7-2	TRBJ2-1	-	16	CASSLAGVGEYNEQFF
TRBV9	TRBJ2-7	TRBD1	14	CASSVAGTGMWQYF
TRBV9	TRBJ2-3	-	15	CASSVGLASTDTQYF
TRBV30	TRBJ2-7	-	13	CAWSVRSSYEQYF
TRBV30	TRBJ2-5	TRBD2	13	CAWSPLAGETQYF
TRBV13	TRBJ2-7	-	18	CASSLAVGVTAASNEQYF
TRBV7-2	TRBJ1-2	-	11	CASSPMGGYTF
TRBV29-1	TRBJ2-5	-	14	CSVEFARDQETQYF
TRBV29-1	TRBJ2-3	-	13	CSVEDVRPDTQYF
TRBV5-1	TRBJ2-5	-	12	CASSLDRETQYF
TRBV30	TRBJ1-3	TRBD1	16	CAWSKATGGFGNTIYF
TRBV14	TRBJ2-1	-	13	CASSRDTYNEQFF
TRBV7-9	TRBJ2-1	-	14	CASSFSTSYNEQFF
TRBV29-1	TRBJ1-1	-	13	CSVERTMNTEAFF
TRBV7-9	TRBJ1-1	-	17	CASSLANSRGAQAEAFF
TRBV4-1	TRBJ2-1	TRBD2	17	CASSQEGTSGLRNEQFF
TRBV1	TRBJ1-2	-	13	CTSSLWRGGGYTF
TRBV18	TRBJ1-1	-	13	CASSRAGDTEAFF
TRBV10-3	TRBJ2-7	TRBD1	13	CAIRPGQIYEQYF
TRBV7-9	TRBJ2-6	TRBD1	17	CASSLGDRHSGANVLTF
TRBV11-2	TRBJ2-7	TRBD2	16	CASSLERLAAQFEQYF
TRBV4-1	TRBJ2-2	-	15	CASSLEGRMAGELFF
TRBV14	TRBJ2-1	TRBD2	15	CASSLDSGSYNEQFF
TRBV29-1	TRBJ1-1	-	12	CSVALRDTEAFF
TRBV30	TRBJ2-7	-	14	CAWSYEGSNYEQYF
TRBV19	TRBJ2-3	TRBD2	16	CASSIGNSGSGDTQYF
TRBV29-1	TRBJ2-2	TRBD1	18	CSVQDRGRIGGNTGELFF
TRBV18	TRBJ2-7	TRBD2	15	CASSYSAGLLYEQYF
TRBV4-2	TRBJ2-3	-	13	CASSVGGTDTQYF
TRBV5-1	-	-	14	CASSLDPGTGEQYF
TRBV9	TRBJ2-3	-	14	CASSVADYTDTQYF
TRBV18	TRBJ2-3	-	14	CASSSGLRTDTQYF
TRBV7-2	TRBJ2-3	-	12	CASSIVADTQYF
TRBV11-3	TRBJ2-1	-	16	CASSLSAESSYNEQFF
TRBV7-2	TRBJ2-3	-	13	CASSFRDSDTQYF
TRBV5-1	TRBJ2-5	-	11	CASRQEETQYF
TRBV29-1	TRBJ1-1	TRBD1	14	CSVEDGRQGMRAFF
TRBV20-1	TRBJ2-3	-	11	CSAIGRREQYF
TRBV7-8	TRBJ2-1	-	15	CASSTTPSRGHEQFF
TRBV2	TRBJ1-6	-	13	CASRTANNSPLHF
TRBV30	TRBJ1-2	-	13	CAWSVARDYGYTF
TRBV5-4	TRBJ2-1	-	14	CASSSGVTASEQFF
TRBV28	TRBJ2-3	-	12	CASSLQRDTQYF
TRBV29-1	TRBJ2-1	TRBD2	16	CSVGFRLAGGWNEQFF
TRBV6-6	TRBJ1-5	TRBD1	16	CASSSAVTGRDQPQHF
TRBV30	TRBJ2-5	TRBD2	15	CAWSVGLAGQETQYF
TRBV7-2	TRBJ2-5	TRBD2	15	CASSLHPAGKETQYF